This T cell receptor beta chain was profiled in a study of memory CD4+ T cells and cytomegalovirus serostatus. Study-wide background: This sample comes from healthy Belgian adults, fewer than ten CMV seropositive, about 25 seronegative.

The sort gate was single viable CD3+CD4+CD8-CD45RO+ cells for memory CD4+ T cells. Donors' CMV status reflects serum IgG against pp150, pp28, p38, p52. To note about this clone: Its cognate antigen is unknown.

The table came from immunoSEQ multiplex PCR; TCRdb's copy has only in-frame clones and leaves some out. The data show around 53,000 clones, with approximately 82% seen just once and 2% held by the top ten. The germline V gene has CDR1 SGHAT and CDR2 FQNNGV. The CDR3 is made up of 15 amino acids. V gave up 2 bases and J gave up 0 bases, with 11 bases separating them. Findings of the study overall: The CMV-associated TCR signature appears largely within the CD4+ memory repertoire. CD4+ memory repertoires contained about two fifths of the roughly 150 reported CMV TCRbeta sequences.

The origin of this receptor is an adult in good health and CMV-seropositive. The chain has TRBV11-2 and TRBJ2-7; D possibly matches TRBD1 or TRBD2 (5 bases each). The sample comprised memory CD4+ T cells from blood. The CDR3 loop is CASSLYGDGSYEQYF. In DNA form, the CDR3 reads TGTGCCAGCAGCTTATACGGGGACGGCTCCTACGAGCAGTACTTC.